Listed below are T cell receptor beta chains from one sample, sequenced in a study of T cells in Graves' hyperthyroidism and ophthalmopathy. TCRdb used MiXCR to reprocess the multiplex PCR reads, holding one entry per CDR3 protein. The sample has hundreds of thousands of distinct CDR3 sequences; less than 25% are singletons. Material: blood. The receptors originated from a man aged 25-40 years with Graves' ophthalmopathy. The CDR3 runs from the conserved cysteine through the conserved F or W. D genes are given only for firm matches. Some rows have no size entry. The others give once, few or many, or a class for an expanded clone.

TGCGCCAGCAGTGAGCGGGGCAGGATCCAAGAGACCCAGTACTTC	CASSERGRIQETQYF	TRBJ2-5	TRBV10-2	-	-
TGTGCCAGCTCACCAAGGGCAGGAGGGGAGCAGTACTTC	CASSPRAGGEQYF	TRBJ2-7	TRBV18	few	-
TGTGCCACCAGTGATAATAGCTACGAGCAGTACTTC	CATSDNSYEQYF	TRBJ2-7	TRBV24-1	few	-
TGCAGTGCGGTGGACAGGGGCGCCTATAATTCACCCCTCCACTTT	CSAVDRGAYNSPLHF	TRBJ1-6	TRBV20-1	-	TRBD1
TGTGCCAGCAGCCGATCAGGGGACACTGAAGCTTTCTTT	CASSRSGDTEAFF	TRBJ1-1	TRBV11-2	many	-
TGCGCCAGCAGCGCCGCGACAGGGGGGAACACTGAAGCTTTCTTT	CASSAATGGNTEAFF	TRBJ1-1	TRBV5-1	many	TRBD1
TGCAGTGCTATTGGGGGCAGTTCACCCCTCCACTTT	CSAIGGSSPLHF	TRBJ1-6	TRBV20-1	-	-
TGTGCCAGCAGTACCTTACGGGAGAGGTCCTACGAGCAGTACTTC	CASSTLRERSYEQYF	TRBJ2-7	TRBV6-2/TRBV6-3	-	-
TGCGCCAGCAGCTTGGAGGGACTGCGGGGTGAGCAGTTCTTC	CASSLEGLRGEQFF	TRBJ2-1	TRBV5-1	few	-
TGTGCCACCAGCTTCCCGGGACTAGCGGAGGCCTCGGATACGCAGTATTTT	CATSFPGLAEASDTQYF	TRBJ2-3	TRBV24-1	-	TRBD2
TGTGCCAGCAGGAAGGGGGCGGGGGCCTACAATGAGCAGTTCTTC	CASRKGAGAYNEQFF	TRBJ2-1	TRBV7-8	few	-
TGTGCCAGCACAGGGACTGGGGGTAATGAAAAACTGTTTTTT	CASTGTGGNEKLFF	TRBJ1-4	TRBV28	few	-
TGCAGTGCTGCCGGGACAGGGTGGTATAAGGATGAGCAGTTCTTC	CSAAGTGWYKDEQFF	TRBJ2-1	TRBV20-1	few	TRBD1
TGTGCCAGCAGCGGGAAGGGAGACGGACGGAGCTACACCTTC	CASSGKGDGRSYTF	TRBJ1-2	TRBV5-4	many	-
TGCAGTGCTCCGAGGACAGGGGAAGAGAAACTGTTTTTT	CSAPRTGEEKLFF	TRBJ1-4	TRBV20-1	many	TRBD1
TGTGCCAGCAGCCATACGGCTAGCACAGATACGCAGTATTTT	CASSHTASTDTQYF	TRBJ2-3	TRBV14	few	-
TGCGCCAGCAGCCAAGAACCCGCTAGCGCTATGGACGAGCAGTACTTC	CASSQEPASAMDEQYF	TRBJ2-7	TRBV4-1	few	-
TGTGCCAGCAGCTTAGCGGGAGGGCTAGCGGGAGGGAGCCCCTACAATGAGCAGTTCTTC	CASSLAGGLAGGSPYNEQFF	TRBJ2-1	TRBV7-9	-	TRBD2
TGTGCCTCCTGGGACTCGCGGTCAGATACGCAGTATTTT	CASWDSRSDTQYF	TRBJ2-3	TRBV10-3	-	-
TGTGCTAGTGGTTCCGGGACTAGCGGGTACAATGAGCAGTTCTTC	CASGSGTSGYNEQFF	TRBJ2-1	TRBV12-5	-	TRBD2
TGTGCCAGCGGTACCACTAAGCGGCAAGAGACCCAGTACTTC	CASGTTKRQETQYF	TRBJ2-5	TRBV2	many	-
TGTGCCAGCAGCCGCGGGTCTCCCGGGCCCTATACGCAGTATTTT	CASSRGSPGPYTQYF	TRBJ2-3	TRBV3-1	-	-
TGTGCCAGCAGCTTAGGCGGGAATGACGAGCAGTACTTC	CASSLGGNDEQYF	TRBJ2-7	TRBV11-2	many	-
TGTGCCAGCAGCCATCACTACGAGCAGTACTTC	CASSHHYEQYF	TRBJ2-7	TRBV3-1	many	-
TGCGCCAGCAGCTTTCGACAGGGGGCCTTCAATGAGCAGTTCTTC	CASSFRQGAFNEQFF	TRBJ2-1	TRBV5-1	few	TRBD1
TGTGCCCCGACGAGCGGGAGGGCCGGTGAGACCCAGTACTTC	CAPTSGRAGETQYF	TRBJ2-5	TRBV10-3	few	TRBD2
TGTGCCAGCAGTTTATATGGGGGAGGGCCCTCGGGAAATGAGCAGTTCTTC	CASSLYGGGPSGNEQFF	TRBJ2-1	TRBV12-3/TRBV12-4	-	TRBD2
TGTGCCTGGAGTCATACAGGGACTGCAGCTTTCTTT	CAWSHTGTAAFF	TRBJ1-1	TRBV30	many	-
TGTGCCAGCAATCTTTGGGGGGCGCGCACTGAAGCTTTCTTT	CASNLWGARTEAFF	TRBJ1-1	TRBV13	-	-
TGCAGTGTCGGGGGCGCCTACAATCAGCCCCAGCATTTT	CSVGGAYNQPQHF	TRBJ1-5	TRBV20-1	few	-
TGCAGTGCTCAGGCGACAGGCGGCCCTTCTTATGGCTACACCTTC	CSAQATGGPSYGYTF	TRBJ1-2	TRBV20-1	few	-
TGTGCCAGCAGCCAAGGGACCCACCCCACAGATACGCAGTATTTT	CASSQGTHPTDTQYF	TRBJ2-3	TRBV14	-	-
TGCAGCGTTGAGTTGGACAGGGCCTCCTACGAGCAGTACTTC	CSVELDRASYEQYF	TRBJ2-7	TRBV29-1	few	TRBD1
TGTGCCTGGAGCACCGGGACATCTTACTACGAGCAGTACTTC	CAWSTGTSYYEQYF	TRBJ2-7	TRBV30	many	-
TGTGCCAGCAGCGGACTAGCGGAACTAAGCACAGATACGCAGTATTTT	CASSGLAELSTDTQYF	TRBJ2-3	TRBV2	few	TRBD2
TGTGCCATCACTGACACCCGAAACTCTGGAAACACCATATATTTT	CAITDTRNSGNTIYF	TRBJ1-3	TRBV10-3	-	-
TGTGCCAGCAGCCGACTGACAGATCTGAACACTGAAGCTTTCTTT	CASSRLTDLNTEAFF	TRBJ1-1	TRBV28	-	-
TGCAGTGCACCGACAGGGACCCACGAGCAGTACTTC	CSAPTGTHEQYF	TRBJ2-7	TRBV20-1	few	TRBD1
TGTGCCAGCAGCCCCGGGACAGGGGACCTACAAGAGACCCAGTACTTC	CASSPGTGDLQETQYF	TRBJ2-5	TRBV11-3	-	TRBD1
TGTGCCAGCAGCCAAGATAACAGTAAAAACATTCAGTACTTC	CASSQDNSKNIQYF	TRBJ2-4	TRBV3-1	few	-
TGTGCCATCAGTGAGACCTCCGGGACAGGTGCGGGCACTGAAGCTTTCTTT	CAISETSGTGAGTEAFF	TRBJ1-1	TRBV10-3	-	TRBD1
TGTGCCAGCAGCCTCCTAGCGGCAGCCAAAAACATTCAGTACTTC	CASSLLAAAKNIQYF	TRBJ2-4	TRBV13	few	TRBD2
TGTGCCAGTACCGGGACCAACACAGATACGCAGTATTTT	CASTGTNTDTQYF	TRBJ2-3	TRBV7-6	many	-
TGCAGTGCTTCGACAGGTACCAACACTGAAGCTTTCTTT	CSASTGTNTEAFF	TRBJ1-1	TRBV20-1	-	-
TGTGCCAGCAGCTTGCAGGTCCCGTCCCGATTCGAGGGAGGGACAGATACGCAGTATTTT	CASSLQVPSRFEGGTDTQYF	TRBJ2-3	TRBV5-1	-	TRBD2
TGTGCCAGCATCCAACAGGGGGTTGCAGATACGCAGTATTTT	CASIQQGVADTQYF	TRBJ2-3	TRBV28	many	TRBD1
TGTGCCAGCAGTTTGGGAAAGACCCTCCACTTT	CASSLGKTLHF	TRBJ1-6	TRBV28	few	-
TGTGCCATCAGTGCTGGGGGGACCAATCAGCCCCAGCATTTT	CAISAGGTNQPQHF	TRBJ1-5	TRBV10-3	-	-
TGTGCTAGTGCCGTTACCGGCGGGGTCAACAATGAGCAGTTCTTC	CASAVTGGVNNEQFF	TRBJ2-1	TRBV12-5	few	-
TGTGCCAGCAGCGCCAGACTGGGCACCGGGGAGCTGTTTTTT	CASSARLGTGELFF	TRBJ2-2	TRBV7-3	many	-
TGTGCCATCAGTGGAATTAGAGGGGCGGGGAATGAGCAGTTCTTC	CAISGIRGAGNEQFF	TRBJ2-1	TRBV6-1	few	-